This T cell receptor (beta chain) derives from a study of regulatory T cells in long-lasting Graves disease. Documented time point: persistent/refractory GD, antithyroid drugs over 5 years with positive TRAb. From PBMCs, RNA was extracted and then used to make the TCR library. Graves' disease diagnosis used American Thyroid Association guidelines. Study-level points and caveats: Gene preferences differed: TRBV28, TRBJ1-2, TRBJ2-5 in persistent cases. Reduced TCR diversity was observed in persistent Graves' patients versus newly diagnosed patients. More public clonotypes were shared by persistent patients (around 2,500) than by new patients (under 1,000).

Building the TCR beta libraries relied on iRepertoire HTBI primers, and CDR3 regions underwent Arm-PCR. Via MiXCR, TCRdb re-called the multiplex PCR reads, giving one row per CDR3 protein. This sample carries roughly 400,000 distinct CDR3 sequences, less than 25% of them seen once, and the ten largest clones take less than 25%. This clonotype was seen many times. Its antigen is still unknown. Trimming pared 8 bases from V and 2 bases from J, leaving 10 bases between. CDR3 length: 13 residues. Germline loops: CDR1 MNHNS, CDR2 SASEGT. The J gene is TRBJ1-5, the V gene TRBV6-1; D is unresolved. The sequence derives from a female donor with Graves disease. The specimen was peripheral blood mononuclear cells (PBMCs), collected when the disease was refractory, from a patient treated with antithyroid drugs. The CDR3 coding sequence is TGTGCCAGCGGGCCCCACGGCAATCAGCCCCAGCATTTT. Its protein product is CASGPHGNQPQHF.